This T cell receptor beta chain was obtained from a study of cytomegalovirus exposure and HLA in healthy donors. Study-level background: The early release's HLA-typed donors yielded 78 million or so unique TCRs.

This clone appeared a few times. Its antigen is undetermined. CDR1 MNHEY and CDR2 SVGAGI come from the germline V gene. The CDR3 sequence is 14 residues long. V trimming: 5 bases; J trimming: 6 bases; junction bases outside the gene matches: 7. Although they were nominally healthy when sampled, donors likely had unrecorded immune exposures. General observations from the study: In a later analysis, across HLA loci, associated TCR counts were highest for DRB1, lowest for HLA-C.

The PCR ran on 60 Vbeta and 13 Jbeta primers. The repertoire was sequenced with immunoSEQ multiplex PCR; TCRdb's copy has only in-frame clones and lacks some. The data contain roughly 100,000 clones, more than 60% of them singletons. The TCR originated in a man younger than 45 in good health and CMV-seronegative. Sequencing used PBMCs. The rearrangement joins TRBV6-5 to TRBJ2-7; 10 nucleotides agree with TRBD2. CDR3 nucleotides: TGTGCCAGCAGTGGTAGCGGGAGGAGGTCCGAGCAGTACTTC. It specifies CASSGSGRRSEQYF.